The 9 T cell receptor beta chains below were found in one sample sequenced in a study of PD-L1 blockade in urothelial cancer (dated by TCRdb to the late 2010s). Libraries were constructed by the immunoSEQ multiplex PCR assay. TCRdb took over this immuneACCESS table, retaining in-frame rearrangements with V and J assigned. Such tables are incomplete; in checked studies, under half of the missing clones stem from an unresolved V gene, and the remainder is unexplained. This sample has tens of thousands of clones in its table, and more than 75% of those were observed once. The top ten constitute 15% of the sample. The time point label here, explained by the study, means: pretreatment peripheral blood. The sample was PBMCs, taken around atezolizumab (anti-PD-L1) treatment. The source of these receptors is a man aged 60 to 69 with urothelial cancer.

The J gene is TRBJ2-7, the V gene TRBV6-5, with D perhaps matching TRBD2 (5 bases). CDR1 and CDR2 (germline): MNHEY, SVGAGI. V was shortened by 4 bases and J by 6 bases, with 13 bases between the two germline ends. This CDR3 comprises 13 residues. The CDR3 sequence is CASSWTRVGEQYF. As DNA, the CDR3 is TGTGCCAGCAGTTGGACGAGGGTGGGCGAGCAGTACTTC.

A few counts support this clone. This CDR3 reads CASSIRNRDGQPQHF. The CDR3 DNA sequence: TGTGCCAGTAGTATTAGGAACAGGGATGGTCAGCCCCAGCATTTT. The chain is built from TRBV19 and TRBJ1-5, with D perhaps matching TRBD1 (6 bases). Germline CDR1 and CDR2: LNHDA and SQIVND (reference sequence). V gave up 3 bases and J gave up 6 bases, with 15 bases separating them. The CDR3 covers 15 residues.

The CDR3 nucleotides read TGTGCCAGTAGTTCCACAGTTAACACTGAAGCTTTCTTT. Residues: CASSSTVNTEAFF. V and J are TRBV19 and TRBJ1-1, with D uncertain. Germline-derived CDR1 and CDR2 are LNHDA and SQIVND (reference sequence). V lost 5 bases, J lost 2 bases, and 9 bases lay in between. The CDR3 spans 13 residues.

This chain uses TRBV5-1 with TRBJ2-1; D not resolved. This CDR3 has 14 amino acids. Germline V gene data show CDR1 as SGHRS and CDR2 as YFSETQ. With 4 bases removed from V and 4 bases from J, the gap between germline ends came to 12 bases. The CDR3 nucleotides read TGCGCCAGCAGCGTCACTGAACCTTACAATGAGCAGTTCTTC. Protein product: CASSVTEPYNEQFF.

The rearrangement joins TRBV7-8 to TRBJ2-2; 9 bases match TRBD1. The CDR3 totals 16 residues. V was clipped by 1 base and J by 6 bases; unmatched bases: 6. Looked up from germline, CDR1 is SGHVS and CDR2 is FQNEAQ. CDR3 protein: CASSLEGTGFPGELFF. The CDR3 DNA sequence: TGTGCCAGCAGCTTAGAGGGGACAGGGTTCCCCGGGGAGCTGTTTTTT.

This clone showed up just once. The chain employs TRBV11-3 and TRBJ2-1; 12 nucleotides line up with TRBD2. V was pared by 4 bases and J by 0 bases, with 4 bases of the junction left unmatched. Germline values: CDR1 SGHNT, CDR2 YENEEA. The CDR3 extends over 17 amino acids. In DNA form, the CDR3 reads TGTGCCAGCAGCTCCGGACTAGCGGGGAGCTCCTACAATGAGCAGTTCTTC. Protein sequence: CASSSGLAGSSYNEQFF.

The CDR3 here is CSVGTGGPSNTEAFF. The CDR3 bases are TGCAGCGTTGGGACAGGGGGCCCTTCGAACACTGAAGCTTTCTTT. The J gene is TRBJ1-1, the V gene TRBV29-1, with 11 nucleotides matching TRBD1. V shed 4 bases, J shed 1 base, and the junction held 5 bases outside the gene matches. This CDR3 contains 15 residues. Per the germline V gene, CDR1 is SQVTM and CDR2 is ANQGSEA.

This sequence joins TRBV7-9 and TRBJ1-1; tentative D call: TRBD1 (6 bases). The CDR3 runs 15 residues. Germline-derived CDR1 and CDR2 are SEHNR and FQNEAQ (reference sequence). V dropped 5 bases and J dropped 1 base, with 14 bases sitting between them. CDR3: CASSPLTGTNTEAFF. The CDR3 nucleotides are TGTGCCAGCAGCCCCTTGACAGGAACGAACACTGAAGCTTTCTTT.

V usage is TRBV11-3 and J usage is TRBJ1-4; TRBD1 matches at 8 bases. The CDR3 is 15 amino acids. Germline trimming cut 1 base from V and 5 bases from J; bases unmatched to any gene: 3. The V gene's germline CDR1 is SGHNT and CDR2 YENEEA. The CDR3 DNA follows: TGTGCCAGCAGCTTAGGGCCAGGGGGCAATGAAAAACTGTTTTTT. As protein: CASSLGPGGNEKLFF.